This paragraph reports one TCR beta chain. Its antigen is not known. This may stem from a read error, because a much larger clone lies one nucleotide away. This entry comes from a study of metastatic and nonmetastatic thyroid tumors. Study background: The study looked at repertoires side by side in blood and in tumor or nodule tissue from malignant and benign thyroid patients.

The entire patient cohort was treatment-naive prior to thyroid surgery. Original data processing: Researchers built a distant-metastasis classifier for papillary thyroid cancer that drew on CDR3 differences across clinicopathological groups. TCRdb reassembled clones from the PCR reads with MiXCR. It is TCRdb's table, rather than the study itself, that gives the V and J calls and clone size. The sample comprises over 25,000 clones, 10% to 14% of which are singletons, and approximately 15% rests with the top ten. Germline V gene lookup returns CDR1 LGHDT and CDR2 YNNKEL (reference sequence). This CDR3 contains 16 residues. Study-wide results and limits: Across blood and tumor, TCR beta diversity in malignant thyroid tumors was reportedly significantly higher than in benign nodules.

The source is a female donor with papillary thyroid cancer or a benign thyroid nodule (not recorded which). Some clones in this sample may be carry-over from other donors' samples. The sample was blood. V gene TRBV3-1 combines with J gene TRBJ2-2, with D maybe TRBD2 (6 bases). Written as DNA, the CDR3 is TGTGCCAGCAGCCAAGATAGGGGAGGCCCTACCGGGGCGCTGTTTTTT. Protein: CASSQDRGGPTGALFF. Complete variable domain (other parts from reference TRBV3-1 and TRBJ2-2): DTAVSQTPKYLVTQMGNDKSIKCEQNLGHDTMYWYKQDSKKFLKIMFSYNNKELIINETVPNRFSPKSPDKAHLNLHINSLELGDSAVYFCASSQDRGGPTGALFFGEGSRLTVL.